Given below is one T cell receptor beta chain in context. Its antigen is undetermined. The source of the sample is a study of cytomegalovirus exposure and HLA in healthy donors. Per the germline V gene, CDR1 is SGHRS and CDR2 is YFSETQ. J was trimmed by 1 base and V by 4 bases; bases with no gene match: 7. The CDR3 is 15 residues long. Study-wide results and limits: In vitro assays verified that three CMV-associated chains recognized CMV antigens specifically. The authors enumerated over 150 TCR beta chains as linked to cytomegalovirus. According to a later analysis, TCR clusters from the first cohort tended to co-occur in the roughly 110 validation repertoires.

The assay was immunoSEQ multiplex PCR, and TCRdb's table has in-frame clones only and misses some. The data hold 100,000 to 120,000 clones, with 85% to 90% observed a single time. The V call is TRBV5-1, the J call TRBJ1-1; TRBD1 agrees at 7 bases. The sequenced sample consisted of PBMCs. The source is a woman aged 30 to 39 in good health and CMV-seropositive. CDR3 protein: CASSPLTGRNTEAFF. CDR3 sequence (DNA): TGCGCCAGCAGCCCACTGACAGGGAGGAACACTGAAGCTTTCTTT.